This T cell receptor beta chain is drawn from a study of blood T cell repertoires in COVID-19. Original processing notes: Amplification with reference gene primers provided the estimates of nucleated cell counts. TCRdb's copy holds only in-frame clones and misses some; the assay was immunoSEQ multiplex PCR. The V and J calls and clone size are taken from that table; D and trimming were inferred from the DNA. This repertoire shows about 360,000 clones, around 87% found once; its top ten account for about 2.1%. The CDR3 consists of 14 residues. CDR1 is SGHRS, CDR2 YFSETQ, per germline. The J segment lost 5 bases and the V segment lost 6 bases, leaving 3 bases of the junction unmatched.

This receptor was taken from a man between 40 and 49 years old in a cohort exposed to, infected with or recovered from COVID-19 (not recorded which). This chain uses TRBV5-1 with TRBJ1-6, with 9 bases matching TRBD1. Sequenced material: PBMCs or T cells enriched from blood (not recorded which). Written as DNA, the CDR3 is TGCGCCAGCACCCGGGACAGGGATAATTCACCCCTCCACTTT. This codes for CASTRDRDNSPLHF.